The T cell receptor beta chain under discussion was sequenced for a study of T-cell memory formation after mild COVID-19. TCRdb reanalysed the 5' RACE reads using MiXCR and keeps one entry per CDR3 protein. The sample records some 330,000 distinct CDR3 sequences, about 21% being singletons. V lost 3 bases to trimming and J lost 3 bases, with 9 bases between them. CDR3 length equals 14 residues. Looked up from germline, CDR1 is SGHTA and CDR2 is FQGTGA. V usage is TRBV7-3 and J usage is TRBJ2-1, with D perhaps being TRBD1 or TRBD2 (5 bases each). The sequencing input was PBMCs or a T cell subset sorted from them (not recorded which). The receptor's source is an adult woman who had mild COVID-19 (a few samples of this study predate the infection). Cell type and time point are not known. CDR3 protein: CASSLGPGYNEQFF. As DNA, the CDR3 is TGTGCCAGCAGCTTGGGACCCGGCTACAATGAGCAGTTCTTC.